Listed here is a single T cell receptor beta chain. This entry is derived from a study of blood T cell repertoires in COVID-19. This CDR3 is built from 15 residues. V was pared by 4 bases and J by 1 base, with 2 bases of the junction left unmatched. The V gene's germline CDR1 is GTSNPN and CDR2 SVGIG (reference sequence). Sequenced by immunoSEQ multiplex PCR; TCRdb stores in-frame clones only, minus some. The sample holds about 370,000 clones, roughly nine tenths seen once. The rearrangement joins TRBV30 to TRBJ2-2, with TRBD2 matching over 11 bases. The sequence derives from a woman under 40 with COVID-19, enrolled during active disease. The sequencing sample was made of peripheral blood. CDR3 DNA: TGTGCCTGGACCGGACTAGCGGGGAACACCGGGGAGCTGTTTTTT. Protein product: CAWTGLAGNTGELFF.